This entry concerns a single T cell receptor beta chain. The antigen is unknown. Between the trimmed V and J ends, which lost 0 bases and 0 bases, there was a span of 18 bases. Germline loops: CDR1 LNHNV, CDR2 YYDKDF (reference sequence). CDR3 length equals 18 residues. This record comes from a study of T cells in localized non-small cell lung cancer. Study conclusions and caveats: Increased T cell density in blood showed an association with longer overall survival. Of the top 100 tumor clones, median 57 were in adjacent lung, about 30 among its top 100.

Produced via immunoSEQ multiplex PCR; TCRdb's table is partial and in-frame only. This table has tens of thousands of clones, 78% appearing once. This receptor was obtained from a male donor older than 55 with stage II squamous cell lung carcinoma. The input for sequencing was peripheral blood, taken before any cancer treatment. The chain is built from TRBV15 and TRBJ2-7; D not certain. The CDR3 region has the DNA TGTGCCACCAGCAGAGATGTGTCGATTGCCACTTTCTCCTACGAGCAGTACTTC. Protein product: CATSRDVSIATFSYEQYF.